A selection of T cell receptor beta chains follows, all from one sample in a study of blood T cell repertoires in COVID-19. Measured with immunoSEQ multiplex PCR; TCRdb has only the in-frame clones, and not every one. The sample has 95,000 to 150,000 clones; about four fifths are singletons. The sequencing sample was made of PBMCs or T cells enriched from blood (not recorded which). These receptors all come from a woman aged 25 to 39 who had recovered from COVID-19. Both conserved end residues are trimmed from each CDR3. Each record gives: CDR3 protein, D gene, J gene, clone size, V gene. The D gene is left open where the match is weak. Size is stated for part of the rows, as once, few or many counts, or as a class when the clone is expanded.

ATSDNRGYT - TRBJ1-2 - TRBV24-1
ASSKQGHTEAF TRBD1 TRBJ1-1 - TRBV6-5
ASSEAPGGHT TRBD1 TRBJ1-2 - TRBV2
ASSASGRGDTQY TRBD2 TRBJ2-3 once TRBV19
ASSLGSGQPQH - TRBJ1-5 - TRBV27
ASRHRDRLSSGANVLT TRBD1 TRBJ2-6 - TRBV19
ASSLDLGTGMSEQY TRBD1 TRBJ2-7 once TRBV11-3
ASSPRLAINNEQF TRBD2 TRBJ2-1 - TRBV9
ATQRELYNEQF TRBD2 TRBJ2-1 - TRBV24-1
ASIIGTGGRAF TRBD1 TRBJ1-1 - TRBV28
ASSLLSGAGGTGELF TRBD2 TRBJ2-2 - TRBV4-1
ASSHRTSQIKNEQF TRBD2 TRBJ2-1 few TRBV3-1/TRBV3-2
ASSYAQGGTEAF - TRBJ1-1 few TRBV6-5
ASSRDSNSPLH TRBD1 TRBJ1-6 few TRBV5-1
ASSFPTGYQETQY TRBD1 TRBJ2-5 - TRBV28
ASSGGGGGEQF - TRBJ2-1 - TRBV7-2
ASSPVTSGRKGEQF TRBD2 TRBJ2-1 once TRBV14
ASSFRVQETQY - TRBJ2-5 - TRBV7-9
ASRRREGSTDTQY - TRBJ2-3 - TRBV9
ASSLPSGKLF - TRBJ1-4 few TRBV7-8
ASSPRVSPLEQY - TRBJ2-7 - TRBV28
ASSFTGELF - TRBJ2-2 - TRBV7-9
ASSQLGTSPSY TRBD2 TRBJ2-3 - TRBV4-1
ASSQRKGDNEKLF - TRBJ1-4 - TRBV3-1/TRBV3-2
SVLVLAKNIQY - TRBJ2-4 - TRBV29-1
ASGLTPRGSSDSNQPQH - TRBJ1-5 once TRBV12-5
ASSPGSNQPQH - TRBJ1-5 - TRBV9
ASSQGRGSNQPQH - TRBJ1-5 - TRBV4-3
ASSLRRGNTEAF - TRBJ1-1 - TRBV3-1/TRBV3-2
ASSIDRERRRY - TRBJ2-7 - TRBV19
ASSLVLGYGYT - TRBJ1-2 - TRBV5-6
SVPGQGIYEQY TRBD1 TRBJ2-7 few TRBV29-1
ASSQAREAEAF - TRBJ1-1 - TRBV18
ASSPRLVASYEQY - TRBJ2-7 - TRBV5-1
ASSLDQGPGNTIY - TRBJ1-3 - TRBV7-2
ATAGLAAPYEQY TRBD2 TRBJ2-7 - TRBV2
ATSRLAGGAQY TRBD2 TRBJ2-5 - TRBV15
ASRRGGQQPQH TRBD1 TRBJ1-5 - TRBV28
ASSQQGASSSEQF TRBD1 TRBJ2-1 - TRBV3-1/TRBV3-2